The clone carrying this T cell receptor beta chain was detected a few times. This sample was taken from a study of blood T cells in healthy people across ages. A second PCR of roughly 7 to 11 cycles used a sample-barcoded 5' primer and a J-beta primer mix. Each CDR3 protein gets one entry after TCRdb re-called the 5' RACE reads with MiXCR. The sample holds approximately 320,000 distinct CDR3 sequences, 27% seen once. Germline assignment: CDR1 SGDLS and CDR2 YYNGEE. V was clipped by 7 bases and J by 4 bases, with 11 bases between them. This CDR3 is built from 12 residues. The TCR sequence derives from a woman aged 70-85 years in good health. The gene calls are TRBV9 and TRBJ2-5, with D possibly being TRBD2 (6 bases). The source material was blood. DNA of the CDR3: TGTGCCAGCGGAAGGGACTCAGAGACCCAGTACTTC. Amino acid sequence: CASGRDSETQYF.